This entry lists 28 T cell receptor beta chains sequenced from one sample in a study of T cells in Graves' hyperthyroidism and ophthalmopathy. RNA transcripts provided the source from which TCR beta CDR3 regions were amplified. The HTBI set primed first-round TCR CDR3 RT-PCR. Via MiXCR, TCRdb re-called the multiplex PCR reads, giving one row per CDR3 protein. The data show 210,000 or so distinct CDR3 sequences, more than 15% seen once. Sequencing was performed on blood. The origin of the receptors is a man between 50 and 59 years old with Graves' hyperthyroidism.

This clonotype was counted many times. V gene TRBV7-2 combines with J gene TRBJ1-2, with 10 bases lining up with TRBD1. With 3 bases clipped from V and 4 bases from J, the junction kept 8 bases outside the gene matches. CDR1 is SGHTA, CDR2 FQGNSA, per germline. This CDR3 region has 16 residues. The CDR3 DNA reads TGTGCCAGCAGCTTCCAGACAGGGGGCCGGGGCTATGGCTACACCTTC. Its protein product is CASSFQTGGRGYGYTF.

This clonotype was seen many times. V and J are TRBV11-2 and TRBJ1-1; maybe TRBD1 (5 bases). CDR3 length: 15 amino acids. The V end was cut by 0 bases, the J end by 4 bases, with 12 bases between. Germline values: CDR1 SGHAT, CDR2 FQNNGV. Here the CDR3 reads CASSLDAGSGTEAFF. The CDR3, as DNA: TGTGCCAGCAGCTTAGATGCAGGGAGCGGCACTGAAGCTTTCTTT.

This clonotype has ten or more counts. The CDR3 region is CASSPVGLGAGELFF. In DNA form, the CDR3 reads TGTGCCAGCAGTCCGGTTGGACTAGGCGCCGGGGAGCTGTTTTTT. This chain connects TRBV12-3 or TRBV12-4 to TRBJ2-2; TRBD2 aligns across 7 bases. The CDR3 has 15 amino acids. Trimming cost V 5 bases and J 6 bases; bases outside gene matches: 9.

This clonotype has at least ten counts. V and J are TRBV30 and TRBJ1-4, with D tentatively TRBD1 (6 bases). The length of the CDR3 is 13 residues. V was cut by 1 base and J by 5 bases, with 8 bases left in between. Germline V gene data show CDR1 as GTSNPN and CDR2 as SVGIG (reference sequence). The CDR3 sequence: CAWSAGANEKLFF. CDR3 in DNA: TGTGCCTGGAGTGCGGGGGCGAATGAAAAACTGTTTTTT. Full variable domain (remainder filled in from reference TRBV30 and TRBJ1-4): SQTIHQWPATLVQPVGSPLSLECTVEGTSNPNLYWYRQAAGRGLQLLFYSVGIGQISSEVPQNLSASRPQDRQFILSSKKLLLSDSGFYLCAWSAGANEKLFFGSGTQLSVL.

The chain links TRBV30 to TRBJ2-7; TRBD2 is a possible D gene (6 bases). CDR3 size: 14 residues. The germline V gene encodes CDR1 GTSNPN and CDR2 SVGIG (reference sequence). V was trimmed by 4 bases and J by 7 bases, leaving 20 bases between them. CDR3 DNA: TGTGCCTGGACAGGGACGGCTCATGGGGGGGAGCAGTACTTC. Encoded protein: CAWTGTAHGGEQYF.

The sample holds many counts of this clonotype. This CDR3 is CASSYSLTSGYEQYF. The CDR3 coding sequence is TGTGCCAGCAGTTACTCGCTGACTAGCGGCTACGAGCAGTACTTC. The chain joins TRBV6-6 to TRBJ2-7; 9 bases are shared with TRBD2. The CDR3 is 15 amino acids. With 0 bases clipped from V and 3 bases from J, the junction kept 3 bases outside the gene matches. The germline CDR1 and CDR2 sequences are MNHNY and SVGAGI (reference sequence).

This clonotype has at least ten counts. J is TRBJ2-5 and V is TRBV28; 8 bases line up with TRBD2. Trimming took 5 bases from V and 3 from J; bases not matched to a gene: 11. The length of the CDR3 is 16 residues. From germline, CDR1 is MDHEN and CDR2 SYDVKM. CDR3: CASSPRPMRGEETQYF. Here the CDR3 DNA reads TGTGCCAGCAGTCCCCGTCCGATGCGGGGGGAAGAGACCCAGTACTTC.

This clonotype was seen more than once but under ten times. V gene TRBV11-2 combines with J gene TRBJ2-3; D possibly corresponds to TRBD2 (6 bases). Between the trimmed V and J ends, which lost 3 bases and 2 bases, there was a span of 12 bases. Looked up from germline, CDR1 is SGHAT and CDR2 is FQNNGV. The CDR3 sequence is 15 residues long. CDR3 sequence reads: CASSFSGVATDTQYF. The CDR3 DNA follows: TGTGCCAGCAGCTTTAGCGGAGTCGCCACAGATACGCAGTATTTT. Full variable domain (remainder filled in from reference TRBV11-2 and TRBJ2-3): EAGVAQSPRYKIIEKRQSVAFWCNPISGHATLYWYQQILGQGPKLLIQFQNNGVVDDSQLPKDRFSAERLKGVDSTLKIQPAKLEDSAVYLCASSFSGVATDTQYFGPGTRLTVL.

For this clonotype: One end of the junction fails to match germline, which may point to a read error. The gene calls are TRBV5-1 and TRBJ2-1; no reliable D call. The germline V gene has CDR1 SGHRS and CDR2 YFSETQ. CDR3 length: 15 amino acids. CDR3 protein: CASSLSSVSYNGQFF. The CDR3 DNA reads TGCGCCAGCAGCTTGAGTTCCGTATCCTACAATGGGCAGTTCTTC.

At least ten counts were recorded for this clonotype. The V gene is TRBV18, the J gene TRBJ2-2; the match to TRBD2 covers 12 bases. The CDR3 is 18 amino acids. The trim removed 0 bases at V and 4 bases at J, leaving 6 bases unmatched. Germline CDR1 KGHSH, CDR2 LQKENI. Here the CDR3 DNA reads TGTGCCAGCTCACCACCAGGACTAGCGGGACGGGGCACCGGGGAGCTGTTTTTT. Translated, it gives CASSPPGLAGRGTGELFF.

This clonotype was detected only a few times. V and J are TRBV19 and TRBJ2-1, with TRBD2 as a possible D gene (6 bases). V shed 5 bases and J shed 1 base, with 9 bases lying between them. Germline values: CDR1 LNHDA, CDR2 SQIVND (reference sequence). This CDR3 has 14 amino acids. CDR3 sequence (DNA): TGTGCCAGTAGTCGGCGGGAATCCTACAATGAGCAGTTCTTC. It is translated as CASSRRESYNEQFF.

This clonotype has ten or more counts. The chain has TRBV6-1 and TRBJ2-7; tentative D call: TRBD2 (5 bases). The CDR3 sequence is 13 residues long. Germline V gene lookup returns CDR1 MNHNS and CDR2 SASEGT. Trimming left V 6 bases short and J 2 bases short, with 11 bases between. The CDR3 protein is CASSHRRAYEQYF. The DNA of the CDR3 is TGTGCCAGCAGCCACCGGCGGGCCTACGAGCAGTACTTC.

This clonotype appeared many times. The V gene is TRBV28, the J gene TRBJ2-2; D remains unclear. V was trimmed by 6 bases and J by 5 bases, leaving 4 bases between them. CDR1 is MDHEN, CDR2 SYDVKM, per germline. This CDR3 is built from 11 residues. Here the CDR3 reads CASRETGELFF. Here the CDR3 DNA reads TGTGCCAGCAGGGAAACCGGGGAGCTGTTTTTT.

In its sample, this clonotype was seen many times. The V call is TRBV28, the J call TRBJ2-5, with 11 bases fitting TRBD2. V lost 1 base and J lost 2; bases outside the gene matches: 3. Germline V gene sequence: CDR1 MDHEN, CDR2 SYDVKM. The CDR3 sequence is 16 residues long. The CDR3 loop reads CASSLLLAGGQETQYF. The DNA of the CDR3 is TGTGCCAGCAGTTTATTGTTAGCGGGAGGGCAAGAGACCCAGTACTTC.

This clonotype was recorded a few times. The rearrangement uses TRBV4-2 and TRBJ2-3; D gene unclear. Germline V gene lookup returns CDR1 LGHNA and CDR2 YNFKEQ. The CDR3 extends over 12 amino acids. The V gene lost 0 bases and the J gene lost 3 bases, with 1 base spanning the gap. The CDR3 is CASSQETDTQYF. CDR3 in DNA: TGTGCCAGCAGCCAAGAAACAGATACGCAGTATTTT.

This clonotype was counted ten times or more. The V call is TRBV4-1, the J call TRBJ2-3; D is perhaps TRBD1 (5 bases). Trimming shortened V by 4 bases and J by 2 bases, and 13 bases separated the two germline ends. CDR3 length: 15 amino acids. Germline-derived CDR1 and CDR2 are MGHRA and YSYEKL. CDR3 DNA sequence: TGCGCCAGCAGCCCCTTTTTACAGGACACAGATACGCAGTATTTT. Translation: CASSPFLQDTDTQYF.

This clonotype has only a few counts. V and J are TRBV7-6 and TRBJ2-5; 8 bases line up with TRBD2. Germline loops: CDR1 SGHVS, CDR2 FNYEAQ. The ends lost 2 bases at V and 4 bases at J; junction bases unmatched: 3. The CDR3 is 14 amino acids. CDR3 DNA: TGTGCCAGCAGCTTACTAGCGGGCATAGAGACCCAGTACTTC. This codes for CASSLLAGIETQYF.

The table lists this clonotype with a few counts. The rearrangement uses TRBV19 and TRBJ2-1, with TRBD1 matching 12 bases. J gave up 4 bases and V 4 bases, and 5 bases lay outside the gene matches. Germline V gives CDR1 LNHDA, CDR2 SQIVND (reference sequence). CDR3 length: 16 amino acids. CDR3 amino acids: CASSRPGQGAYNEQFF. CDR3 coding DNA: TGTGCCAGTAGTAGACCGGGACAGGGGGCTTACAATGAGCAGTTCTTC.

This clonotype was detected only a few times. The chain combines TRBV19 with TRBJ2-1, with D possibly being TRBD1 or TRBD2 (6 bases each). The CDR3 is made up of 15 amino acids. Trimming left V 5 bases short and J 6 bases short, with 17 bases between. The germline V gene encodes CDR1 LNHDA and CDR2 SQIVND (reference sequence). CDR3 sequence: CASSPRLGGFNEQFF. CDR3 nucleotide sequence: TGTGCCAGTAGTCCAAGACTAGGGGGGTTCAATGAGCAGTTCTTC. The full variable domain, in which reference TRBV19 and TRBJ2-1 provide the parts outside the CDR3, is DGGITQSPKYLFRKEGQNVTLSCEQNLNHDAMYWYRQDPGQGLRLIYYSQIVNDFQKGDIAEGYSVSREKKESFPLTVTSAQKNPTAFYLCASSPRLGGFNEQFFGPGTRLTVL.

The chain recombines TRBV28 with TRBJ1-5, with no clear D. Germline values: CDR1 MDHEN, CDR2 SYDVKM. This CDR3 is built from 13 residues. With 5 bases removed from V and 4 bases from J, the gap between germline ends came to 9 bases. Here the CDR3 DNA reads TGTGCCAGCAGTCCATTCCCGAATCAGCCCCAGCATTTT. Amino acid sequence: CASSPFPNQPQHF.

On this clonotype itself: This may be a read error: a much more frequent sequence differs by one nucleotide. The chain carries TRBV7-3 and TRBJ2-1, with 10 bases identical to TRBD2. The CDR3 consists of 15 residues. The V gene's germline CDR1 is SGHTA and CDR2 FQGTGA. CDR3 in DNA: TGTGCCGGCAGCTTGACTAGCGGGTACCACAATGAGCAGTTCTTC. Protein: CAGSLTSGYHNEQFF.

Many counts were recorded for this clonotype. V gene TRBV6-5 combines with J gene TRBJ2-1, with 10 bases identical to TRBD2. The CDR3 is 16 amino acids. Germline assignment: CDR1 MNHEY and CDR2 SVGAGI. J gave up 9 bases and V 0 bases, and 8 bases lay outside the gene matches. CDR3 sequence: CASSYSMLAGVTEQFF. CDR3 bases: TGTGCCAGCAGTTACTCGATGCTAGCGGGAGTCACTGAGCAGTTCTTC.

This clonotype was seen more than once but under ten times. Possible read error: a much larger clone is one base away. The chain joins TRBV30 to TRBJ2-5; unclear D gene. The CDR3 is 14 residues long. Germline V gene lookup returns CDR1 GTSNPN and CDR2 SVGIG (reference sequence). Trimming took off 1 base at V and 5 bases at J, with 14 bases between the two ends. CDR3 loop: CAWSDSSVRETQYF. Here the CDR3 DNA reads TGTGCCTGGAGTGACAGTAGTGTAAGGGAGACCCAGTACTTC.

This clonotype was counted ten times or more. The CDR3 here is CASSPMTSALSLDTQYF. The CDR3 coding sequence is TGTGCCAGCAGCCCGATGACTAGCGCTCTATCGCTAGATACGCAGTATTTT. The gene calls are TRBV7-8 and TRBJ2-3; 8 nucleotides match TRBD2. The CDR3 consists of 17 residues. Germline CDR1 and CDR2: SGHVS and FQNEAQ. V dropped 5 bases and J dropped 5; count of bases not matched to a gene: 15. Based on the CDR3 plus reference TRBV7-8 and TRBJ2-3, the full variable domain is GAGVSQSPRYKVAKRGQDVALRCDPISGHVSLFWYQQALGQGPEFLTYFQNEAQLDKSGLPSDRFFAERPEGSVSTLKIQRTQQEDSAVYLCASSPMTSALSLDTQYFGPGTRLTVL.

This clonotype was counted a few times. The V gene is TRBV20-1, the J gene TRBJ2-7; weak D call: TRBD1 (6 bases). This CDR3 has 13 residues. The germline gives CDR1 DFQATT, CDR2 SNEGSKA (reference sequence). Trimming shortened V by 5 bases and J by 0 bases, and 11 bases separated the two germline ends. The CDR3: CSAPTGGSYEQYF. The CDR3 coding sequence is TGCAGTGCTCCGACAGGCGGCTCCTACGAGCAGTACTTC.

The V gene is TRBV6-4, the J gene TRBJ1-2; a possible D gene is TRBD1 (5 bases). Trimming shortened V by 6 bases and J by 7 bases, and 9 bases separated the two germline ends. This CDR3 comprises 11 residues. The germline V gene encodes CDR1 MRHNA and CDR2 SNTAGT. CDR3 loop: CASRTDCGYTF. As DNA, the CDR3 is TGTGCCAGCAGGACAGACTGTGGCTACACCTTC.

This clonotype was counted at least ten times. The rearrangement joins TRBV28 to TRBJ2-7, with 8 bases that match TRBD1. CDR1 is MDHEN and CDR2 is SYDVKM in the germline V gene. The CDR3 is 14 amino acids. V lost 4 bases and J lost 5; bases outside the gene matches: 7. CDR3 nucleotide sequence: TGTGCCAGCAGTTCGAACAGGGGGAGGAACGAGCAGTACTTC. Its translation is CASSSNRGRNEQYF.

The V call is TRBV5-5, the J call TRBJ1-2; D ambiguous. The V end lost 0 bases, the J end lost 8 bases, and 17 bases lay between the germline ends. The CDR3 is made up of 15 amino acids. The germline CDR1 and CDR2 sequences are SGHKS and YYEKEE (reference sequence). CDR3 protein: CASSLDALDSGGYTF. CDR3 DNA: TGTGCCAGCAGCTTGGATGCGCTTGATTCGGGGGGCTACACCTTC.